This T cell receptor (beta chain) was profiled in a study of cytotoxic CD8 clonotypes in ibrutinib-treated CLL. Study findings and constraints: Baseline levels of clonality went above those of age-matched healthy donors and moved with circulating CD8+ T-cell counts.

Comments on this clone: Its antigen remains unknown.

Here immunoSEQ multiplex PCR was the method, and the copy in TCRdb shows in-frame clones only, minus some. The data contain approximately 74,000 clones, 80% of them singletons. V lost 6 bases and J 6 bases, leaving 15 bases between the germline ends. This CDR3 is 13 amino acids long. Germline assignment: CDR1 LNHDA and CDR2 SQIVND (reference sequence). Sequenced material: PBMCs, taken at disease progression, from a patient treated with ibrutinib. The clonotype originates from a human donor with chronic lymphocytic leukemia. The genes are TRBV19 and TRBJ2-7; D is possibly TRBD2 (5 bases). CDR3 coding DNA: TGTGCCAGTAGGCCGGGATTTGACTCCGAGCAGTACTTC. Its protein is CASRPGFDSEQYF.